The present T cell receptor beta chain was sequenced within a study of CD8 T cells in ankylosing spondylitis. Study-level points and caveats: A motif of several highly homologous TCR beta variants was seen as apparently characteristic of ankylosing spondylitis blood.

Remarks on this clonotype: The antigen remains undetermined.

There are 11 residues in the CDR3. Germline values: CDR1 GTSNPN, CDR2 SVGIG (reference sequence). Trimming took 3 bases from V and 4 from J, leaving 7 bases between them. A single record per CDR3 protein comes from TCRdb applying MiXCR to the 5' RACE reads. The repertoire holds over 400,000 distinct CDR3 sequences, with 25% to 30% as singletons. V gene TRBV30 combines with J gene TRBJ2-7; D call uncertain. The clonotype originates from a male donor with ankylosing spondylitis. The sequenced material came from blood, either unsorted or a sorted T cell fraction (not recorded which). CDR3: CAWSDGYEQYF. The CDR3 DNA follows: TGTGCCTGGAGCGATGGGTACGAGCAGTACTTC.